This TCR beta chain derives from a study of T cells after yellow fever vaccination. Study information: Low-cell-number fractions underwent preparation using SMART-Seq v4 Ultra Low Input.

As regards this clonotype: The antigen is unknown.

Study observations and caveats: A weaker but faster secondary response was observed, peaking on day 5 versus 15. Some clonotypes, a small share, were shared between CD4 and CD8 compartments.

The CDR3 has 15 amino acids. The V and J ends lost 0 bases and 6 bases, in that order; junction bases with no gene match: 5. Germline V CDR1 and CDR2: LGHNA, YNFKEQ. Universal primer sites and UMIs were introduced during 5'RACE template-switching synthesis of TCR cDNA. TCRdb ran MiXCR on the 5' RACE reads and lists one entry per CDR3 protein. This sample carries some 320,000 distinct CDR3 sequences, about 8.7% of them seen once, and the ten largest clones take roughly 18%. This sequence joins TRBV4-2 and TRBJ1-5, with 7 nucleotides matching TRBD1. The sample in question was PBMCs, obtained on the day of the first yellow fever vaccination. The source is a man younger than 30 who received the YFV17D yellow fever vaccine. The CDR3 reads CASSQEGQATQPQHF. The CDR3 nucleotides read TGTGCCAGCAGCCAAGAAGGACAGGCGACTCAGCCCCAGCATTTT.